In this sample, the clone carrying this T cell receptor (beta chain) turned up once. Its target is unknown. No infections or other immune events were documented during collection. This sample is part of a study of identifying expanded T cells in peripheral blood. Study outcomes and limitations: Approximately 2-week clone count variance significantly increased as total template count grew. Differentially abundant clones: around 1.2 between replicates, about 15 at approximately 14 days, roughly 18 at four.

Germline V CDR1 and CDR2: MDHEN, SYDVKM. Trimming removed 9 bases from V and 0 bases from J, with 17 bases in between. The CDR3 runs 15 residues. Sequencing used immunoSEQ multiplex PCR; TCRdb keeps in-frame clones, though not all of them. There are roughly 56,000 clones in the sample; about four fifths occur only once, and under 20% lies in the top ten. The receptor was derived from a person between 18 and 75 years old in good health. The material sequenced was blood. The V call is TRBV28, the J call TRBJ1-1; D perhaps matches TRBD1 (6 bases). The CDR3 is CASTHGGQVNTEAFF. Written as DNA, the CDR3 is TGTGCCAGTACGCATGGGGGGCAGGTGAACACTGAAGCTTTCTTT. Using reference TRBV28 and TRBJ1-1 for the parts outside the CDR3, the full variable domain is DVKVTQSSRYLVKRTGEKVFLECVQDMDHENMFWYRQDPGLGLRLIYFSYDVKMKEKGDIPEGYSVSREKKERFSLILESASTNQTSMYLCASTHGGQVNTEAFFGQGTRLTVV.